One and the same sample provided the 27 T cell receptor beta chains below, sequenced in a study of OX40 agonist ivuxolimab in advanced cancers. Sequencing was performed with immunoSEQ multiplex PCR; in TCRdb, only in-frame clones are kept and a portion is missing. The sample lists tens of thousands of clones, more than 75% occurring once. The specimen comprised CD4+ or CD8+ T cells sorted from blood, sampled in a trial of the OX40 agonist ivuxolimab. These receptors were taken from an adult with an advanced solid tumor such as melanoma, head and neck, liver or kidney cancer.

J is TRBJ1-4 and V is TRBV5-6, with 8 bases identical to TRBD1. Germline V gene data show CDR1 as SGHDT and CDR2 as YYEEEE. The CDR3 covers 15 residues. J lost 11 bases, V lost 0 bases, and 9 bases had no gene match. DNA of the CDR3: TGTGCCAGCAGCTTGGGAGCCCGACAGGGGTCGAAACTGTTTTTT. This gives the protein CASSLGARQGSKLFF.

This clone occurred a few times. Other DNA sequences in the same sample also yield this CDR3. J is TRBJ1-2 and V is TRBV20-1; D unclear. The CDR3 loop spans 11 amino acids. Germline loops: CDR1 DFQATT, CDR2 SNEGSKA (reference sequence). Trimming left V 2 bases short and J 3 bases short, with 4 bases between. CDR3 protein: CSARPDYGYTF. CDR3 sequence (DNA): TGCAGTGCTAGACCCGACTATGGCTACACCTTC.

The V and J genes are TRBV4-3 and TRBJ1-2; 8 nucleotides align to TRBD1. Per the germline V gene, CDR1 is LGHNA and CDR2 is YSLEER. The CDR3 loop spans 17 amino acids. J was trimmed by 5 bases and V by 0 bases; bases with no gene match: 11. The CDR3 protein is CASSQDLAGQADYGYTF. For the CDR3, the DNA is TGCGCCAGCAGCCAAGATCTAGCGGGACAGGCTGATTATGGCTACACCTTC.

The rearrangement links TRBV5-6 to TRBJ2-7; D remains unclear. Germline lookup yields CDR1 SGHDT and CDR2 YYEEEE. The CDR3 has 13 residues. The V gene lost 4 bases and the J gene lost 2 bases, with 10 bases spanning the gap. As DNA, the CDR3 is TGTGCCAGCAGCGATTTTACGGCCTACGAGCAGTACTTC. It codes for CASSDFTAYEQYF.

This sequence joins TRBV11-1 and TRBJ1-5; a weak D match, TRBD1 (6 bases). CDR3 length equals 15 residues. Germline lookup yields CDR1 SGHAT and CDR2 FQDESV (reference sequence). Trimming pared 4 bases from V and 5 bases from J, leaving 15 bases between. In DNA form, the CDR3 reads TGTGCCAGCAGCTCCTCCGGGGCAGGGGATCAGCCCCAGCATTTT. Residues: CASSSSGAGDQPQHF.

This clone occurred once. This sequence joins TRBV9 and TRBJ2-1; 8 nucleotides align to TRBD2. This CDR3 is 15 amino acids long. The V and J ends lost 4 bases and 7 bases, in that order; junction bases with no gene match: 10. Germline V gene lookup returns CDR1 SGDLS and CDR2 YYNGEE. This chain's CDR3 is CASSPPGGPGNEQFF. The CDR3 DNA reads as TGTGCCAGCAGCCCGCCGGGGGGGCCGGGGAATGAGCAGTTCTTC.

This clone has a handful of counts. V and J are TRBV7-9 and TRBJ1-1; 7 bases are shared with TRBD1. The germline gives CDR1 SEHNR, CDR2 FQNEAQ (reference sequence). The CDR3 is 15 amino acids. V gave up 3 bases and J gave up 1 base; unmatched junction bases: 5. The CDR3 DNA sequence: TGTGCCAGCAGCTTGCCTTGGACAGGGAACACTGAAGCTTTCTTT. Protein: CASSLPWTGNTEAFF.

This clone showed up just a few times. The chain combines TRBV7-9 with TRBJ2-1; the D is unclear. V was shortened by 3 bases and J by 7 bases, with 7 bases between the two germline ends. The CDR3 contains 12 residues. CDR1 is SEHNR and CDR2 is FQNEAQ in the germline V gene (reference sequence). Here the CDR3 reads CASSFLENEQFF. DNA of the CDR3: TGTGCCAGCAGCTTCCTGGAGAATGAGCAGTTCTTC. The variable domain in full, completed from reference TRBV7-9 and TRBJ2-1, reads DTGVSQNPRHKITKRGQNVTFRCDPISEHNRLYWYRQTLGQGPEFLTYFQNEAQLEKSRLLSDRFSAERPKGSFSTLEIQRTEQGDSAMYLCASSFLENEQFFGPGTRLTVL.

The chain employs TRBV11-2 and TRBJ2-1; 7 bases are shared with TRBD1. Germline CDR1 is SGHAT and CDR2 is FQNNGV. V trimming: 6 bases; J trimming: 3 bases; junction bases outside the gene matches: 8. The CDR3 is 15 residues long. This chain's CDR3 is CASRTGTDLYNEQFF. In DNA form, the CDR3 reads TGTGCCAGCAGGACCGGGACAGACCTCTACAATGAGCAGTTCTTC.

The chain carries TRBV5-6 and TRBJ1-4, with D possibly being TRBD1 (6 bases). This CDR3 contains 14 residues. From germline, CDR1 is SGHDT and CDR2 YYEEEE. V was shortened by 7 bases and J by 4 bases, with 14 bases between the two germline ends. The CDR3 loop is CASSRGWGNEKLFF. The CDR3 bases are TGTGCCAGCTCTAGGGGGTGGGGTAATGAAAAACTGTTTTTT.

CDR3: CASSLGVGNVYGYTF. CDR3 DNA: TGTGCCAGCAGCTTAGGCGTGGGTAATGTCTATGGCTACACCTTC. This chain uses TRBV7-9 with TRBJ1-2; D remains ambiguous. CDR1 SEHNR and CDR2 FQNEAQ come from the germline V gene (reference sequence). Trimming shortened V by 1 base and J by 4 bases, and 13 bases separated the two germline ends. This CDR3 region has 15 residues.

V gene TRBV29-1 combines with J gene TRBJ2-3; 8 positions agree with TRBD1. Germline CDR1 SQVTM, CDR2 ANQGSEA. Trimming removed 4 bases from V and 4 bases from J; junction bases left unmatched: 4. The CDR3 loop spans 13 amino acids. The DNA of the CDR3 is TGCAGCGTTGTAACAGGGGGACCAGATACGCAGTATTTT. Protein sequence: CSVVTGGPDTQYF.

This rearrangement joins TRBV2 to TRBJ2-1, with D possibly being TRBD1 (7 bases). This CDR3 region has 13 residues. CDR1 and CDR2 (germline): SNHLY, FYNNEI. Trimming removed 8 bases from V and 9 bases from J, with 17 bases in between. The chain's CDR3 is CASPVEGAGEQFF. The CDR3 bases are TGTGCCAGCCCCGTGGAGGGGGCAGGTGAGCAGTTCTTC. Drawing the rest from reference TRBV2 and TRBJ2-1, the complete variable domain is EPEVTQTPSHQVTQMGQEVILRCVPISNHLYFYWYRQILGQKVEFLVSFYNNEISEKSEIFDDQFSVERPDGSNFTLKIRSTKLEDSAMYFCASPVEGAGEQFFGPGTRLTVL.

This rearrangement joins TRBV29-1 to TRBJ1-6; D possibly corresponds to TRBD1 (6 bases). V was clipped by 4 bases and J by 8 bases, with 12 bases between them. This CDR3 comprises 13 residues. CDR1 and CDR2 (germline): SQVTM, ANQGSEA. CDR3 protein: CSVGAGEDSPLHF. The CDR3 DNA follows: TGCAGCGTTGGAGCAGGGGAGGATTCACCCCTCCACTTT.

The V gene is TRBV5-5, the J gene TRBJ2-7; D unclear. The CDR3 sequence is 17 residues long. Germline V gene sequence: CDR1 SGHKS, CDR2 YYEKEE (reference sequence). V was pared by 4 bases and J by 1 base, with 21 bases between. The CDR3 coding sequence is TGTGCCAGCAGCCTTCACGTCGCGCCCCCGCGATCCTACGAGCAGTACTTC. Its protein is CASSLHVAPPRSYEQYF.

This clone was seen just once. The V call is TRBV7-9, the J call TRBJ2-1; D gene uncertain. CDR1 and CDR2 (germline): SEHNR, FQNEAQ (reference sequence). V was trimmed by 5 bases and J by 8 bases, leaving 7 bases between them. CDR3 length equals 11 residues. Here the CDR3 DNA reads TGTGCCAGCAGCCCCCCCTATGAGCAGTTCTTC. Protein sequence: CASSPPYEQFF.

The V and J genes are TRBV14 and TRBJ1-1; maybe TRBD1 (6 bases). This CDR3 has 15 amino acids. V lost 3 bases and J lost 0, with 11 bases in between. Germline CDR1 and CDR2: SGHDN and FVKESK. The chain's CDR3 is CASSQRTAMNTEAFF. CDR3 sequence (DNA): TGTGCCAGCAGCCAGAGGACAGCGATGAACACTGAAGCTTTCTTT.

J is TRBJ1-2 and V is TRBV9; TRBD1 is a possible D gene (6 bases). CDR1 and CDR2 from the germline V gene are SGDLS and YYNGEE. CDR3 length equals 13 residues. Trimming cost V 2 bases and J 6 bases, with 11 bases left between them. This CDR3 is CASSVGGLDGYTF. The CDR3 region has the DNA TGTGCCAGCAGCGTGGGGGGCTTGGATGGCTACACCTTC.

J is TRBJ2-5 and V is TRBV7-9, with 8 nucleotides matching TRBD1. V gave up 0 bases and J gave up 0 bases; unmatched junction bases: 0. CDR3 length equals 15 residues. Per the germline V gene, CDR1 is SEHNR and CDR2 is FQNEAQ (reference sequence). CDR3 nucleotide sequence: TGTGCCAGCAGCTTAGCACAGGGGGACCAAGAGACCCAGTACTTC. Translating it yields CASSLAQGDQETQYF.

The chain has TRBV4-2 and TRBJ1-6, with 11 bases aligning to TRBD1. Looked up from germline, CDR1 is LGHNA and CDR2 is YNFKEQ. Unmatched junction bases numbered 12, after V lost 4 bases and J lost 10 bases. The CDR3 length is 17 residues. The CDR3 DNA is TGTGCCAGCAGCCCGGGCTTGGACAGGGGGCCGAACTCACCCCTCCACTTT. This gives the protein CASSPGLDRGPNSPLHF.

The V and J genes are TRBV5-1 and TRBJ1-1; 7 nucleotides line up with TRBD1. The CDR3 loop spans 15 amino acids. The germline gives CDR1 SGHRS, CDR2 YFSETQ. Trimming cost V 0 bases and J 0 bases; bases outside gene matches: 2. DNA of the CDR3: TGCGCCAGCAGCTTGGGACAGGGATTGAACACTGAAGCTTTCTTT. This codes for CASSLGQGLNTEAFF.

The CDR3 reads CATSKTSGNTIYF. The CDR3 nucleotides are TGTGCCACCAGCAAGACCTCTGGAAACACCATATATTTT. The chain carries TRBV15 and TRBJ1-3, with no clear D. CDR1 is LNHNV, CDR2 YYDKDF, per germline (reference sequence). The CDR3 has 13 residues. V was clipped by 4 bases and J by 0 bases, with 4 bases between them.

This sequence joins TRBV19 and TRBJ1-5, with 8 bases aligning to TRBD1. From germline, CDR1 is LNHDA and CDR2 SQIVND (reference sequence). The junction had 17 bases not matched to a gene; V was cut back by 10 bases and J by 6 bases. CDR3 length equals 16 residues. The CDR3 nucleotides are TGTGCCACCTTATCTCTTTCGACAGGGGAGGGTCAGCCCCAGCATTTT. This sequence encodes CATLSLSTGEGQPQHF.

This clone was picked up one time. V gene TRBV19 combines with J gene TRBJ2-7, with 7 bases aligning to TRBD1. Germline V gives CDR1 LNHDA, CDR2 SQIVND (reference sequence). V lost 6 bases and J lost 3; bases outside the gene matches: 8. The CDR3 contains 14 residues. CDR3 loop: CASRTRDSSYEQYF. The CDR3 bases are TGTGCCAGTAGGACCCGGGACAGCAGCTACGAGCAGTACTTC.

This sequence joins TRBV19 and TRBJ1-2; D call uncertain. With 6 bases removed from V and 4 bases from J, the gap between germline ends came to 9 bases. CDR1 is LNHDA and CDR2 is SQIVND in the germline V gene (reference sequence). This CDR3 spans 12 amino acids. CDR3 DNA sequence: TGTGCCAGTAGCTCAGACTTCTATGGCTACACCTTC. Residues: CASSSDFYGYTF.

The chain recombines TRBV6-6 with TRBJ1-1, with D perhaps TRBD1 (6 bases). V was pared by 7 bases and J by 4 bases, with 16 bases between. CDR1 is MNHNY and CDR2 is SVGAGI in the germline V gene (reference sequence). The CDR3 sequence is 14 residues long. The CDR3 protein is CASTARGSLTEAFF. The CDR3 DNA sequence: TGTGCCAGCACCGCCAGGGGCAGTCTCACTGAAGCTTTCTTT.

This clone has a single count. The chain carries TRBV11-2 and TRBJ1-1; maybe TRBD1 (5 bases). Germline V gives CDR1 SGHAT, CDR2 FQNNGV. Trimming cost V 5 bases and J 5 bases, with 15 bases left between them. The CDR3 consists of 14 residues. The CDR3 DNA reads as TGTGCCAGCAGCAAAGACAGCCCCGGGACTGAAGCTTTCTTT. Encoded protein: CASSKDSPGTEAFF.